This TCR beta chain was documented in a study of post-analysis software for immune sequencing data. Unique molecular identifiers had been added to the TCR beta cDNA libraries. TCRdb re-called the PCR reads through MiXCR, storing one row per CDR3 protein. The data show 380,000 or so distinct CDR3 sequences, with roughly 38% seen just once and roughly an eighth held by the top ten. Broader study findings: Batch-matched samples strongly co-clustered by F measure. In patients, about 5 TRBV segments were more frequent than in controls, with TRBV5-6, TRBV5-1 and TRBV20-1 among them.

Germline V gives CDR1 MNHEY, CDR2 SVGEGT. The CDR3 runs 12 residues. There are a few counts of this clonotype. No antigen is known for it. This rearrangement joins TRBV6-2 or TRBV6-3 to TRBJ2-5; a possible D gene is TRBD2 (6 bases). The last part of the DNA fits TRBJ2-7 better; the J call may be wrong. Sequencing was done on a sample of blood. The source of this sequence is a girl aged 10 to 17 with multiple sclerosis. The DNA for the CDR3 is TGTGCCAGCGGAGGAGGGGCAGACGAGCAGTACTTC. Its protein is CASGGGADEQYF.